This T cell receptor beta chain came from a study of blood T cell repertoires in COVID-19. Study information: The samples span acute and convalescent COVID-19 from the United States, Italy and Spain. Nucleic acid was either cDNA or gDNA, and it came from T cells, B-cell-depleted T cells, or PBMCs.

Original methodology: Estimated nucleated cell counts came from reference gene primer amplification. TCRdb's table, derived via immunoSEQ multiplex PCR, lists solely in-frame clones and lacks some. The V and J calls and clone size are taken from that table; D and trimming were inferred from the DNA. Seen here are over 200,000 clones, roughly 90% observed once, and the top ten hold roughly 4%. The CDR3 sequence is 15 residues long. Trimming took off 7 bases at V and 4 bases at J, with 19 bases between the two ends. The germline V gene has CDR1 LNHDA and CDR2 SQIVND (reference sequence). Participants spanned ages about 18 to 90 years and resided in fewer than 30 US areas.

The material sequenced was PBMCs or T cells enriched from blood (not recorded which). V is TRBV19 and J is TRBJ1-1; D gene unclear. The sequence was collected from a woman between 25 and 40 years old with acute COVID-19. CDR3 loop: CASTERHGRGTEAFF. The CDR3 DNA follows: TGTGCCAGTACAGAACGTCACGGGCGGGGCACTGAAGCTTTCTTT.